Following are 4 T cell receptor beta chains from one sample sequenced in a study of neoadjuvant anti-PD-1 for oral cavity cancer. Time point given: after neoadjuvant nivolumab, at surgical resection. TCRdb's copy holds only in-frame clones and misses some; the assay was immunoSEQ multiplex PCR. The sample lists approximately 9,500 clones, approximately 68% seen once, with 4.2% in the top ten. The sample consisted of PBMCs, taken after nivolumab (anti-PD-1) treatment. The receptors were sampled from a person aged 35-79 years with oral cavity squamous cell carcinoma.

The rearrangement joins TRBV27 to TRBJ1-5, with D possibly TRBD1 on 5 matching bases. Germline values: CDR1 MNHEY, CDR2 SMNVEV (reference sequence). Trimming cost V 6 bases and J 4 bases, with 13 bases left between them. The CDR3 is 14 amino acids. As DNA, the CDR3 is TGTGCCAGCAGCCCTGGGACCAAGAATCAGCCCCAGCATTTT. This encodes CASSPGTKNQPQHF.

The chain uses TRBV7-6 and TRBJ2-3; 8 bases are shared with TRBD2. The CDR3 contains 17 residues. The germline V gene has CDR1 SGHVS and CDR2 FNYEAQ. Trimming took 1 base from V and 4 from J; bases not matched to a gene: 10. CDR3 DNA: TGTGCCAGCAGCTTAGTCAGTGGGGCGACTAGCGCAGATACGCAGTATTTT. Amino acid sequence: CASSLVSGATSADTQYF.

The CDR3 sequence: CASSSHRGSQPQHF. The DNA for the CDR3 is TGTGCCAGCAGTTCCCACAGGGGAAGTCAGCCCCAGCATTTT. V usage is TRBV28 and J usage is TRBJ1-5; TRBD1 agrees at 7 bases. V gave up 4 bases and J gave up 6 bases; unmatched junction bases: 6. Per germline, CDR1 MDHEN and CDR2 SYDVKM. This CDR3 contains 14 residues. Filled out from reference TRBV28 and TRBJ1-5, the complete variable domain reads DVKVTQSSRYLVKRTGEKVFLECVQDMDHENMFWYRQDPGLGLRLIYFSYDVKMKEKGDIPEGYSVSREKKERFSLILESASTNQTSMYLCASSSHRGSQPQHFGDGTRLSIL.

J is TRBJ2-1 and V is TRBV15; a weak D match, TRBD1 (5 bases). CDR1 and CDR2 from the germline V gene are LNHNV and YYDKDF (reference sequence). With 1 base removed from V and 9 bases from J, the gap between germline ends came to 13 bases. The length of the CDR3 is 14 residues. The CDR3 nucleotides are TGTGCCACCAGCAGAGTATCAGGGATAAGTGAGCAGTTCTTC. Its protein is CATSRVSGISEQFF.